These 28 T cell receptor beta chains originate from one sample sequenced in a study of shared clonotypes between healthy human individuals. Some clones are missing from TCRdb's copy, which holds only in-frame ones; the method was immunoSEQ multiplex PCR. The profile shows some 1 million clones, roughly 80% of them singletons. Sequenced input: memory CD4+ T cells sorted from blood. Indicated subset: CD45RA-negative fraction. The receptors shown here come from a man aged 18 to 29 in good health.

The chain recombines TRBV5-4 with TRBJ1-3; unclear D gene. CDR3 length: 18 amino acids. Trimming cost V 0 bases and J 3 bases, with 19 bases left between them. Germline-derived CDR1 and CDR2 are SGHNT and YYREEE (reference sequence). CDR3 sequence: CASSLGSLDRSGGNTIYF. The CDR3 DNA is TGTGCCAGCAGCTTGGGGAGCTTGGACCGTTCAGGTGGAAACACCATATATTTT.

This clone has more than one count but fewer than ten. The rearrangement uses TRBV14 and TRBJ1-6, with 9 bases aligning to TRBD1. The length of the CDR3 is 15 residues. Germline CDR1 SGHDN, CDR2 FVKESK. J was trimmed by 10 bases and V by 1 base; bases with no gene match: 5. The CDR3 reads CASSQGTGVRSPLHF. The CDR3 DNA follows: TGTGCCAGCAGCCAAGGGACAGGGGTGAGATCACCCCTCCACTTT.

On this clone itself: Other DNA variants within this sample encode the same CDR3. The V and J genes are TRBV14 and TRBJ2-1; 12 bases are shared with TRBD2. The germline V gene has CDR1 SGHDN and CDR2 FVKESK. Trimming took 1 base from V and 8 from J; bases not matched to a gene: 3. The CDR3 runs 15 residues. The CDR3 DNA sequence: TGTGCCAGCAGCCAAGGACTAGCGGGAGTCTATGAGCAGTTCTTC. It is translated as CASSQGLAGVYEQFF.

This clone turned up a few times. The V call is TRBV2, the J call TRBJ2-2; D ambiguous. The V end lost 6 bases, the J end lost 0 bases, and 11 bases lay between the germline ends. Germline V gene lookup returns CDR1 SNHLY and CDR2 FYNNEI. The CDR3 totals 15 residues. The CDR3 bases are TGTGCCAGCAGAGATATTCAGGCGAACACCGGGGAGCTGTTTTTT. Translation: CASRDIQANTGELFF.

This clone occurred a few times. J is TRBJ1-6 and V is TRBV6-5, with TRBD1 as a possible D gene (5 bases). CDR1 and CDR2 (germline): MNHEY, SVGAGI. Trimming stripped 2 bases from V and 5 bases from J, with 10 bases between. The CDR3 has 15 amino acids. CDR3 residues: CASSYQGRNNSPLHF. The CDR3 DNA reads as TGTGCCAGCAGTTACCAGGGCCGGAATAATTCACCCCTCCACTTT.

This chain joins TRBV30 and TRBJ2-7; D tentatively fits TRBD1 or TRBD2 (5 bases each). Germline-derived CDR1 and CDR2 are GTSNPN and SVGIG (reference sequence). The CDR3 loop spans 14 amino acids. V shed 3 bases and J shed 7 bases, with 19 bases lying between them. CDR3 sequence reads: CAWSPGASEREQYF. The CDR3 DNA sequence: TGTGCCTGGAGCCCCGGGGCCTCGGAGCGTGAGCAGTACTTC.

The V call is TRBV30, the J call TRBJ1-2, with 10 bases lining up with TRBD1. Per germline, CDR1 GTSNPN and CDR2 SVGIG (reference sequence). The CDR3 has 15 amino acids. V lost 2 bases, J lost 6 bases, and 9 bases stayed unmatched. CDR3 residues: CAWSSSGTGEDGYTF. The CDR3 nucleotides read TGTGCCTGGAGTTCAAGCGGGACAGGGGAGGATGGCTACACCTTC.

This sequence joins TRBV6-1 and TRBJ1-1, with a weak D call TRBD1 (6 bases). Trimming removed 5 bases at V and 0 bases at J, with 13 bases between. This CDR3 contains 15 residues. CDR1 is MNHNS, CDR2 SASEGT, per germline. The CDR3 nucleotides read TGTGCCAGCAGTCCCCTAACAGGGCTGAACACTGAAGCTTTCTTT. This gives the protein CASSPLTGLNTEAFF.

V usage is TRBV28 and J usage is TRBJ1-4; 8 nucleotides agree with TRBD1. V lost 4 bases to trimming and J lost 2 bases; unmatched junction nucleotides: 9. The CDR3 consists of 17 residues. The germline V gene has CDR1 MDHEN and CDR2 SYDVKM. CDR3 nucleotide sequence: TGTGCCAGCAGTTCCCCGGACAGGGCAAGTACTAATGAAAAACTGTTTTTT. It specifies CASSSPDRASTNEKLFF.

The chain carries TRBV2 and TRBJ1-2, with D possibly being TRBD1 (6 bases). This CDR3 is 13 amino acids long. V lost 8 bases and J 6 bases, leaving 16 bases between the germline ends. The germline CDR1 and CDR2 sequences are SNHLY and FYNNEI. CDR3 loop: CASQKTGSDGYTF. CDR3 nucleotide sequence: TGTGCCAGCCAAAAGACAGGTTCGGATGGCTACACCTTC.

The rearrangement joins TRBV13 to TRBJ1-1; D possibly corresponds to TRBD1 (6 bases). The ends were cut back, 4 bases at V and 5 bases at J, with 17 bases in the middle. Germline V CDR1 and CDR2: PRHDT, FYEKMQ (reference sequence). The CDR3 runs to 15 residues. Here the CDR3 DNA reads TGTGCCAGCAGCTCTCTACTCAGGGGTTGGACTGAAGCTTTCTTT. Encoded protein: CASSSLLRGWTEAFF.

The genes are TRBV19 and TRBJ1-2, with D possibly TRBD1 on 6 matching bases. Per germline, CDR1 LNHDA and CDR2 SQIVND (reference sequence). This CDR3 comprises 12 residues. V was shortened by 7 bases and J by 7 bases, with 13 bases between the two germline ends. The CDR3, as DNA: TGTGCCAGTATGGGGACACACCTTGGCTACACCTTC. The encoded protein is CASMGTHLGYTF.

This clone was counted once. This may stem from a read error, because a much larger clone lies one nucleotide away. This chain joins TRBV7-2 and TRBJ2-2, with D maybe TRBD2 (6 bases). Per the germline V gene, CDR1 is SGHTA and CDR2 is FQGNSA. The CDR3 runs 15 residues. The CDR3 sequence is CASTKGEAGTEELFF. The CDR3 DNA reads TGTGCCAGCACTAAAGGGGAGGCGGGCACCGAGGAGCTGTTTTTT.

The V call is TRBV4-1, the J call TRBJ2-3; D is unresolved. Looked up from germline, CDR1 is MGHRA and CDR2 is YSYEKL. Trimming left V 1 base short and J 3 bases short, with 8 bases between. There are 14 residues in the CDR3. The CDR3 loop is CASSQGDRTDTQYF. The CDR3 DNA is TGCGCCAGCAGCCAAGGGGATCGTACAGATACGCAGTATTTT.

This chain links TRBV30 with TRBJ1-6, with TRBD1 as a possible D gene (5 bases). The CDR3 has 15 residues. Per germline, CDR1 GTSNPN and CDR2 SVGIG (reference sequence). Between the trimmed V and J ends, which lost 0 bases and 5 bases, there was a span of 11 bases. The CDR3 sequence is CAWSVRQIHNSPLHF. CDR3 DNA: TGTGCCTGGAGTGTACGACAGATACATAATTCACCCCTCCACTTT.

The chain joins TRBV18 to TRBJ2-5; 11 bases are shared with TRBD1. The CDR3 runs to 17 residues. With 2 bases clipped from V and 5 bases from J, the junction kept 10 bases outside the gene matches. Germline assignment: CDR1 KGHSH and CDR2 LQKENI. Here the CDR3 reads CASSPSPGQGGQETQYF. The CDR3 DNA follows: TGTGCCAGCTCACCATCTCCGGGACAGGGGGGACAGGAGACCCAGTACTTC.

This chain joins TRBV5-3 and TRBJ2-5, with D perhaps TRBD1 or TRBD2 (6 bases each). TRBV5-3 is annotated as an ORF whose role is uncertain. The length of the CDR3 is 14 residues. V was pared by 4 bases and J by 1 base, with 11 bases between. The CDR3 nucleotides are TGTGCCAGAAGCGGAGGGGGAGTCCAAGAGACCCAGTACTTC. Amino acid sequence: CARSGGGVQETQYF.

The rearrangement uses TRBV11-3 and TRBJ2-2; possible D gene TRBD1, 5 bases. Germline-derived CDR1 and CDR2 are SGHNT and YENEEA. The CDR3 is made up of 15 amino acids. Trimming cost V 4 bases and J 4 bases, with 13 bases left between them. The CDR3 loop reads CASSWAGLSTGELFF. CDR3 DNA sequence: TGTGCCAGCAGCTGGGCAGGGTTGTCCACCGGGGAGCTGTTTTTT.

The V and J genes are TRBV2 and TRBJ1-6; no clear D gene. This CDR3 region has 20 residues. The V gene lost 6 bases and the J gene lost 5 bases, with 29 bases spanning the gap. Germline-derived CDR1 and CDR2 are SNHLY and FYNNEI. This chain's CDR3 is CASSLRARALNRIDNSPLHF. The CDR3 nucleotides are TGTGCCAGCAGCCTAAGGGCTAGGGCCCTAAATAGAATCGATAATTCACCCCTCCACTTT.

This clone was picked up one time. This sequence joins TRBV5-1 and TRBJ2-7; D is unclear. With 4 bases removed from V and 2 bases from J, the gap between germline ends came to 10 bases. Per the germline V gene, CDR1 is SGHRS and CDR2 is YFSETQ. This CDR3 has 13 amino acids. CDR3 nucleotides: TGCGCCAGCAGCCCCCTTTTGGCCTACGAGCAGTACTTC. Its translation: CASSPLLAYEQYF.

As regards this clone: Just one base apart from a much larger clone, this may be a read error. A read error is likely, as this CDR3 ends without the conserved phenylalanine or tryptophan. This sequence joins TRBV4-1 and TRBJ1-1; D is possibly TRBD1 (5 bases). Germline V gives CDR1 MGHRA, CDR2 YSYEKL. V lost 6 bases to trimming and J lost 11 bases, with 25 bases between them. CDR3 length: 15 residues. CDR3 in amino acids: CASSGPERRSGGAFL. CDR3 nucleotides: TGCGCCAGCAGTGGTCCCGAAAGGCGATCCGGGGGGGCTTTCCTT.

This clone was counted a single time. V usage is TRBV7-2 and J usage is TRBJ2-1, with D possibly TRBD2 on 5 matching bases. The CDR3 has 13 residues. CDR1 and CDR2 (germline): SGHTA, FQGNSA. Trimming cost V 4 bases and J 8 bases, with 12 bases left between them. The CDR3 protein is CASSSPLRDEQFF. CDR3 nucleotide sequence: TGTGCCAGCAGCTCACCCCTGAGGGATGAGCAGTTCTTC. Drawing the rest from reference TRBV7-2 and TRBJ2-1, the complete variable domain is GAGVSQSPSNKVTEKGKDVELRCDPISGHTALYWYRQSLGQGLEFLIYFQGNSAPDKSGLPSDRFSAERTGGSVSTLTIQRTQQEDSAVYLCASSSPLRDEQFFGPGTRLTVL.

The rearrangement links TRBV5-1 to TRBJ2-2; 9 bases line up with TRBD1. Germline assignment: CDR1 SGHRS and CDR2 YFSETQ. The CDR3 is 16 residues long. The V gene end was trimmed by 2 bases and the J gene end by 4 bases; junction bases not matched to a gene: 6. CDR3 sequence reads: CASSLQGARVTGELFF. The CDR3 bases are TGCGCCAGCAGCTTACAGGGGGCGCGTGTCACCGGGGAGCTGTTTTTT.

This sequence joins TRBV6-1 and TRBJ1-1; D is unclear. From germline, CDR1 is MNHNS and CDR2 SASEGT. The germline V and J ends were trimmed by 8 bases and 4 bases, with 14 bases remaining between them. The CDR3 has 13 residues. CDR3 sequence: CASDGRVGTEAFF. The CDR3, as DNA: TGTGCCAGCGATGGGCGGGTCGGCACTGAAGCTTTCTTT.

The CDR3 here is CASSIDPSGRGETQYF. The CDR3, as DNA: TGTGCCAGTAGTATTGACCCCAGCGGGAGGGGTGAGACCCAGTACTTC. The chain combines TRBV19 with TRBJ2-5; 10 bases match TRBD2. Germline CDR1 reads LNHDA; CDR2 reads SQIVND (reference sequence). CDR3 size: 16 residues. Trimming at V came to 3 bases and at J to 5 bases, leaving 9 bases not matched to a gene.

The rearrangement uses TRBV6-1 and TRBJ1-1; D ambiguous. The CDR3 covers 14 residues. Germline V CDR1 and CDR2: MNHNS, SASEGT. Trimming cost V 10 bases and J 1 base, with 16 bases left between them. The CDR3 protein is CATPRPGSNTEAFF. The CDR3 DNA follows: TGTGCCACTCCCCGCCCGGGCTCGAACACTGAAGCTTTCTTT.

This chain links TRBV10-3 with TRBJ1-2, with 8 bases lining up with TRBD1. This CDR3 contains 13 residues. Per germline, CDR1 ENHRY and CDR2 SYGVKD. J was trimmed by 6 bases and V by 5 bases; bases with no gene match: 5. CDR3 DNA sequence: TGTGCCATCAGTCAGACAGGGGAAGATGGCTACACCTTC. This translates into CAISQTGEDGYTF.

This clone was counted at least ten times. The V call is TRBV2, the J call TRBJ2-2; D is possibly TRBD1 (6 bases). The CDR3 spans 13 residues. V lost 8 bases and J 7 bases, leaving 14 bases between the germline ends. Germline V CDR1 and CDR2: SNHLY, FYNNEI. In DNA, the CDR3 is TGTGCCAGCCGGGCACAGGGCGACGGGGAGCTGTTTTTT. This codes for CASRAQGDGELFF.